A single sample gave rise to the 21 T cell receptor beta chains below, sequenced in a study of shared clonotypes between healthy human individuals. Libraries were prepared by immunoSEQ multiplex PCR; TCRdb keeps only in-frame clonotypes and omits some of them. This table holds some 2 million clones, 85% to 95% found once. The naive CD8 subset, CD45RO-negative cells positively selected for CCR7, excluded terminally differentiated effector memory CD45RA+ cells. What was sequenced was naive CD8+ T cells sorted from blood. The receptors shown here come from a man younger than 30 in good health.

V gene TRBV6-5 combines with J gene TRBJ1-2, with TRBD1 as a possible D gene (5 bases). The CDR3 covers 16 residues. V was cut by 4 bases and J by 4 bases, with 19 bases left in between. Germline values: CDR1 MNHEY, CDR2 SVGAGI. The CDR3 region is CASSSPGLFPLYGYTF. In nucleotides, the CDR3 is TGTGCCAGCAGTTCCCCGGGACTCTTCCCCCTCTATGGCTACACCTTC.

Only one count was recorded for this clone. The chain is built from TRBV7-8 and TRBJ1-1; D is unresolved. Germline V gives CDR1 SGHVS, CDR2 FQNEAQ. Trimming cost V 1 base and J 1 base, with 13 bases left between them. The CDR3 is 16 amino acids. CDR3 loop: CASSLGRWDWNTEAFF. The CDR3 DNA reads TGTGCCAGCAGCTTAGGTCGCTGGGATTGGAACACTGAAGCTTTCTTT.

Notes on this clone: This CDR3 is also generated by other DNA sequences in the sample. The rearrangement links TRBV9 to TRBJ2-7; D possibly corresponds to TRBD1 (6 bases). Germline V gives CDR1 SGDLS, CDR2 YYNGEE. V lost 2 bases to trimming and J lost 2 bases, with 11 bases between them. The CDR3 covers 14 residues. The CDR3 DNA sequence: TGTGCCAGCAGCGTGGGTGGGGGCACCTACGAGCAGTACTTC. It specifies CASSVGGGTYEQYF.

The chain links TRBV13 to TRBJ2-7, with unresolved D. The germline CDR1 and CDR2 sequences are PRHDT and FYEKMQ (reference sequence). The CDR3 consists of 13 residues. Trimming removed 4 bases at V and 4 bases at J, with 11 bases between. Here the CDR3 reads CASSYPDRYEQYF. The CDR3 DNA reads TGTGCCAGCAGCTACCCGGACCGTTACGAGCAGTACTTC.

The chain carries TRBV5-1 and TRBJ1-2, with TRBD1 as a possible D gene (5 bases). V gave up 0 bases and J gave up 7 bases, with 10 bases separating them. This CDR3 contains 13 residues. Germline CDR1 reads SGHRS; CDR2 reads YFSETQ. The CDR3 loop is CASSLDGAGGYTF. The CDR3 region has the DNA TGCGCCAGCAGCTTGGACGGGGCTGGTGGCTACACCTTC.

The V and J genes are TRBV5-6 and TRBJ2-1; no firm D call. V was cut by 5 bases and J by 4 bases, with 22 bases left in between. CDR3 length: 17 residues. The germline V gene encodes CDR1 SGHDT and CDR2 YYEEEE. The CDR3 sequence is CASSTYQQSPLYNEQFF. CDR3 in DNA: TGTGCCAGCAGTACGTACCAACAGAGTCCTCTATACAATGAGCAGTTCTTC.

For this clone: One end of the junction does not line up with germline, which may come from a read error. This chain joins TRBV7-7 and TRBJ2-7; D possibly uses TRBD1 or TRBD2 (5 bases each). Germline V CDR1 and CDR2: SSHAT, FNYEAQ (reference sequence). The CDR3 sequence is 16 residues long. The CDR3 sequence is CASSPPGRWTSYEQYF. The DNA of the CDR3 is TGTGCTAGCAGCCCCCCAGGGAGATGGACATCCTACGAGCAGTACTTC.

The chain recombines TRBV10-3 with TRBJ1-5; 7 positions agree with TRBD1. CDR3 length equals 15 residues. The germline V gene encodes CDR1 ENHRY and CDR2 SYGVKD. Losses at the gene ends were 3 bases for V and 5 bases for J; bases not matched to a gene: 7. CDR3 DNA sequence: TGTGCCATCAGTGACGTTGGAGGGGGCGATCAGCCCCAGCATTTT. This translates into CAISDVGGGDQPQHF.

The genes are TRBV10-2 and TRBJ2-7; perhaps D is TRBD1 or TRBD2 (5 bases each). CDR1 and CDR2 (germline): WSHSY, SAAADI. The germline V and J ends were trimmed by 2 bases and 7 bases, with 12 bases remaining between them. CDR3 length equals 13 residues. The CDR3 loop is CASSEMDWGEQYF. The DNA of the CDR3 is TGCGCCAGCAGTGAGATGGATTGGGGGGAGCAGTACTTC.

V usage is TRBV6-5 and J usage is TRBJ2-5; 7 bases map to TRBD2. The J segment lost 0 bases and the V segment lost 8 bases, leaving 6 bases of the junction unmatched. The CDR3 runs to 14 residues. The germline CDR1 and CDR2 sequences are MNHEY and SVGAGI. CDR3 sequence (DNA): TGTGCCAGCTCTCCGGGGGGAAACCAAGAGACCCAGTACTTC. It translates to CASSPGGNQETQYF.

This rearrangement joins TRBV27 to TRBJ2-4; no definite D call. Trimming stripped 6 bases from V and 3 bases from J, with 9 bases between. Germline V lookup: CDR1 MNHEY, CDR2 SMNVEV (reference sequence). The CDR3 consists of 13 residues. CDR3 amino acids: CASRGDNKNIQYF. Written as DNA, the CDR3 is TGTGCCAGCAGAGGAGATAACAAAAACATTCAGTACTTC.

This clone was detected once. The chain links TRBV7-9 to TRBJ1-1; 7 bases map to TRBD1. CDR1 is SEHNR, CDR2 FQNEAQ, per germline (reference sequence). Trimming cost V 1 base and J 10 bases; bases outside gene matches: 15. CDR3 length: 16 amino acids. As DNA, the CDR3 is TGTGCCAGCAGCTTAGGCAGGGGACCAACCCAGGGGGGAGCTTTCTTT. Amino acids: CASSLGRGPTQGGAFF.

The chain combines TRBV9 with TRBJ2-1, with D possibly matching TRBD2 (6 bases). Trimming stripped 3 bases from V and 6 bases from J, with 16 bases between. Germline CDR1 and CDR2: SGDLS and YYNGEE. The CDR3 runs 15 residues. DNA for the CDR3: TGTGCCAGCAGCGCCAGCACTAGCTACGGCAATGAGCAGTTCTTC. As protein: CASSASTSYGNEQFF.

V usage is TRBV19 and J usage is TRBJ2-7; D remains ambiguous. Germline V lookup: CDR1 LNHDA, CDR2 SQIVND (reference sequence). This CDR3 region has 16 residues. V lost 6 bases to trimming and J lost 4 bases, with 22 bases between them. Here the CDR3 reads CASSPSTMHWMYEQYF. The DNA of the CDR3 is TGTGCCAGTAGCCCCTCCACTATGCACTGGATGTACGAGCAGTACTTC.

Concerning this clone: Other nucleotide sequences from this sample produce the same CDR3. The rearrangement uses TRBV29-1 and TRBJ2-1; 14 bases are a match to TRBD2. V was clipped by 6 bases and J by 4 bases; unmatched bases: 2. Germline CDR1 is SQVTM and CDR2 is ANQGSEA. CDR3 size: 14 residues. As DNA, the CDR3 is TGCAGCGTCGGACTAGCGGGAGGTTACAATGAGCAGTTCTTC. Its translation is CSVGLAGGYNEQFF.

The V gene is TRBV4-1, the J gene TRBJ1-4; weak D call: TRBD1 (6 bases). The CDR3 is 14 amino acids. Germline V CDR1 and CDR2: MGHRA, YSYEKL. The V end lost 0 bases, the J end lost 8 bases, and 10 bases lay between the germline ends. The CDR3 sequence is CASSQDFRGEKLFF. DNA for the CDR3: TGCGCCAGCAGCCAAGATTTCAGGGGCGAAAAACTGTTTTTT.

This clone was observed a single time. The chain recombines TRBV29-1 with TRBJ2-2, with 11 bases lining up with TRBD1. Germline V gene data show CDR1 as SQVTM and CDR2 as ANQGSEA. The CDR3 covers 15 residues. The V segment lost 4 bases and the J segment 8 bases; nucleotides outside the gene matches: 9. CDR3 loop: CSVVGQGAARGELFF. The CDR3 DNA is TGCAGCGTTGTCGGACAGGGGGCAGCCCGGGGGGAGCTGTTTTTT.

In the case of this clone: The sample has other DNA sequences that encode this CDR3 too. The V call is TRBV13, the J call TRBJ1-5; D not certain. Germline CDR1 is PRHDT and CDR2 is FYEKMQ (reference sequence). The CDR3 extends over 14 amino acids. The V end lost 5 bases, the J end lost 4 bases, and 12 bases lay between the germline ends. CDR3 protein: CASSLRTGNQPQHF. CDR3 sequence (DNA): TGTGCCAGCAGCCTAAGGACGGGGAATCAGCCCCAGCATTTT.

The chain employs TRBV9 and TRBJ1-2, with 8 bases fitting TRBD1. The J segment lost 4 bases and the V segment lost 4 bases, leaving 12 bases of the junction unmatched. The germline V gene encodes CDR1 SGDLS and CDR2 YYNGEE. The CDR3 is 16 residues long. CDR3 sequence reads: CASSSPDRVLVYGYTF. As DNA, the CDR3 is TGTGCCAGCAGCTCTCCGGACAGGGTCTTAGTCTATGGCTACACCTTC.

Details on this clone: Additional DNA sequences in this sample encode the identical CDR3. The chain carries TRBV5-1 and TRBJ2-7; 12 positions match TRBD2. Germline CDR1 is SGHRS and CDR2 is YFSETQ. With 0 bases clipped from V and 1 base from J, the junction kept 2 bases outside the gene matches. CDR3 size: 16 residues. The CDR3 DNA sequence: TGCGCCAGCAGCTTGGGACTAGCGGGGGCGTCCTACGAGCAGTACTTC. Protein sequence: CASSLGLAGASYEQYF.

V and J are TRBV25-1 and TRBJ2-3; the D is unclear. Germline loops: CDR1 MGHDK, CDR2 SYGVNS. The CDR3 runs to 11 residues. Trimming left V 0 bases short and J 6 bases short, with 1 base between. Here the CDR3 DNA reads TGTGCCAGCAGTGAATATGATACGCAGTATTTT. This translates into CASSEYDTQYF. The whole variable domain, remainder taken from reference TRBV25-1 and TRBJ2-3, is EADIYQTPRYLVIGTGKKITLECSQTMGHDKMYWYQQDPGMELHLIHYSYGVNSTEKGDLSSESTVSRIRTEHFPLTLESARPSHTSQYLCASSEYDTQYFGPGTRLTVL.